This T cell receptor beta chain was recovered during a study of blood T cells in healthy people across ages. Study-wide results and caveats: Significant beta diversity loss was already apparent by age about 42, declining roughly linearly. Unknown donor CMV status possibly confounded expanded clonotype changes.

Notes on this clonotype: Its cognate antigen is unknown.

Alongside a J-beta primer mix, a sample-barcoded 5' primer served in a second PCR lasting roughly 6 to 11 cycles. Via MiXCR, TCRdb re-called the 5' RACE reads, giving one row per CDR3 protein. The sample includes fewer than 2,000,000 distinct CDR3 sequences, about 39% of them seen just once. Ten milliliters of peripheral blood were drawn from each donor. After removal of 2 bases from V and 5 bases from J, the junction contained 24 bases not matched to a gene. In germline, CDR1 is LGHNA, CDR2 YSLEER. The CDR3 is 21 amino acids. This chain uses TRBV4-3 with TRBJ2-7, with 10 positions matching TRBD1. Source material: blood. This clonotype was sampled from a human donor in good health. The CDR3: CASSQSPISGTGATWGDEQYF. The CDR3, as DNA: TGCGCCAGCAGCCAAAGCCCAATTTCCGGGACAGGGGCGACTTGGGGAGACGAGCAGTACTTC.